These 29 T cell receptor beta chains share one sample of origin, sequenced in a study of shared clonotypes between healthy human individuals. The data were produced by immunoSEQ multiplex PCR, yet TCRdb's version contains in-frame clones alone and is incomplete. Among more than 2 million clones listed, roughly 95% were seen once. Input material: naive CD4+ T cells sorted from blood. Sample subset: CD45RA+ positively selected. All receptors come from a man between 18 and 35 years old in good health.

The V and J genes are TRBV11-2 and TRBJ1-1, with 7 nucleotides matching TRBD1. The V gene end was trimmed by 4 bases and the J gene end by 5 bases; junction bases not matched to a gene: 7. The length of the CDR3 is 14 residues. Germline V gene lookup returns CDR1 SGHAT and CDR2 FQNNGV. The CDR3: CASSWGQHPTEAFF. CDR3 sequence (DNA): TGTGCCAGCAGCTGGGGACAGCACCCAACTGAAGCTTTCTTT.

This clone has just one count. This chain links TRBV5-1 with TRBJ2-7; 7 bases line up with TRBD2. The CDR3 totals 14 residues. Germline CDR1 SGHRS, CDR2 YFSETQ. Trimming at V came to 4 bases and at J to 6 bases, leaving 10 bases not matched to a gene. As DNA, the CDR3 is TGCGCCAGCAGCCTGGGGGGGAGAGGACGCGAGCAGTACTTC. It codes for CASSLGGRGREQYF.

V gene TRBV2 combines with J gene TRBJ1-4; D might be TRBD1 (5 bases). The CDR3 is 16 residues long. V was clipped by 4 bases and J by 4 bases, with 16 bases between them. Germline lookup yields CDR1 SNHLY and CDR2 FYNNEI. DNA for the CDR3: TGTGCCAGCAGTGTCGGCAGGGCGGCTAATAATGAAAAACTGTTTTTT. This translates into CASSVGRAANNEKLFF. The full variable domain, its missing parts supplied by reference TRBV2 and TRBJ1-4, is EPEVTQTPSHQVTQMGQEVILRCVPISNHLYFYWYRQILGQKVEFLVSFYNNEISEKSEIFDDQFSVERPDGSNFTLKIRSTKLEDSAMYFCASSVGRAANNEKLFFGSGTQLSVL.

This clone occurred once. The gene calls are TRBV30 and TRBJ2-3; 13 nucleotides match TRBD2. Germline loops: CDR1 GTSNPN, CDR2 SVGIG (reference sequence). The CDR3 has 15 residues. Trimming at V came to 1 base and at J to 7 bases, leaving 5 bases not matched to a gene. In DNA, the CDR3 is TGTGCCTGGAGTGCCTTACTAGCGGGAGGGAATACGCAGTATTTT. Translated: CAWSALLAGGNTQYF.

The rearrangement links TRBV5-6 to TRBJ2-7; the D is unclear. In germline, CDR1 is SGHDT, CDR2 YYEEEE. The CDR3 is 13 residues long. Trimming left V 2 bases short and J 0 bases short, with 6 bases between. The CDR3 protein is CASSFVHSYEQYF. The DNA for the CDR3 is TGTGCCAGCAGCTTTGTACACTCCTACGAGCAGTACTTC.

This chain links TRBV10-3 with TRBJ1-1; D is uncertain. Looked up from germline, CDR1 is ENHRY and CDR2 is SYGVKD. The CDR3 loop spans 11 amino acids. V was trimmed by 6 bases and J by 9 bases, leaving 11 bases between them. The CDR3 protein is CAISQDLKAFF. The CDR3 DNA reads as TGTGCCATCAGCCAGGACCTCAAAGCTTTCTTT.

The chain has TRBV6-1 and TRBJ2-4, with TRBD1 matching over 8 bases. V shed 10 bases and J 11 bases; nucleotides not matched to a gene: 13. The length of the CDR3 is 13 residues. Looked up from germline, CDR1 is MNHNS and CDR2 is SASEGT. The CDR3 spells CAIRPGTGEVQYF. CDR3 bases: TGTGCCATCCGCCCCGGGACAGGCGAAGTTCAGTACTTC.

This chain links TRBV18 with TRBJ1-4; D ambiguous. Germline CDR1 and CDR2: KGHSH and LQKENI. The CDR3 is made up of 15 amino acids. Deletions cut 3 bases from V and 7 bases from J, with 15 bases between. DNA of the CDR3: TGTGCCAGCTCACCCCCTTCCGGCGGGATTGAAAAACTGTTTTTT. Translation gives CASSPPSGGIEKLFF.

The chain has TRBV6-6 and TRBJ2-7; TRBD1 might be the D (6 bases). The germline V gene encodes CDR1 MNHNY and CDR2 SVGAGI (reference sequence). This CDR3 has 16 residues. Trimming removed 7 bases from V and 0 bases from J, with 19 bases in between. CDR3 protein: CASTYVPGQISYEQYF. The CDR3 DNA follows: TGTGCCAGCACCTACGTCCCGGGACAAATCTCCTACGAGCAGTACTTC.

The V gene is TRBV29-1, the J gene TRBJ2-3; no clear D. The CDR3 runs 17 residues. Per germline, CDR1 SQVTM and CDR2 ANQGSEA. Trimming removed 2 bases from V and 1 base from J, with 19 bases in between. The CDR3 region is CSVEPLGQEWGTDTQYF. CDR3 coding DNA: TGCAGCGTTGAACCACTGGGCCAAGAATGGGGCACAGATACGCAGTATTTT.

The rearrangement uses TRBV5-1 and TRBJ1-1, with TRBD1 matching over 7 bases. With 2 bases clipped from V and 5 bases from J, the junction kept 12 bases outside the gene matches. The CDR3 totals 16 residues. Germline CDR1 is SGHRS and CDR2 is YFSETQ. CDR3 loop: CASSFSLRQGYTEAFF. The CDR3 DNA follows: TGCGCCAGCAGCTTCTCTTTACGACAGGGATATACTGAAGCTTTCTTT.

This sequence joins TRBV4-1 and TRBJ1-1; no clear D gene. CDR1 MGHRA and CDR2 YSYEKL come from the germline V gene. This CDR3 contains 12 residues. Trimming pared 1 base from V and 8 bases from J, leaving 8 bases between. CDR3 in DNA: TGCGCCAGCAGCCAAGTTGCGTCCGAAGCTTTCTTT. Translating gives CASSQVASEAFF.

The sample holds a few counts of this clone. CDR3 nucleotides: TGCGCCAGCAGCCAAGTAGGTCAGACGGCCACTGAAGCTTTCTTT. Its translation is CASSQVGQTATEAFF. The chain is built from TRBV4-1 and TRBJ1-1; no clear D gene. The CDR3 has 15 amino acids. Germline values: CDR1 MGHRA, CDR2 YSYEKL. Deletions cut 1 base from V and 4 bases from J, with 13 bases between.

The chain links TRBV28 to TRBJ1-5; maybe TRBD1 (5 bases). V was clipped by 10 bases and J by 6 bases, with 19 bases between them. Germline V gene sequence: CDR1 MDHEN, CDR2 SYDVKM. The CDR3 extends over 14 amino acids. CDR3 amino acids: CATKEGAPGQPQHF. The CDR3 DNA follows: TGTGCCACAAAGGAAGGGGCGCCGGGTCAGCCCCAGCATTTT.

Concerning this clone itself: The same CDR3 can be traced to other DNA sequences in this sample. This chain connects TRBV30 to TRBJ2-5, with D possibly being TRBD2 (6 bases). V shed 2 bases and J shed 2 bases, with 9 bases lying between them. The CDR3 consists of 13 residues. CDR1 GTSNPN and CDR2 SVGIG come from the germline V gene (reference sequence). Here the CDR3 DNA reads TGTGCCTGGAGTCGTGGGGGGCAAGAGACCCAGTACTTC. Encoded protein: CAWSRGGQETQYF.

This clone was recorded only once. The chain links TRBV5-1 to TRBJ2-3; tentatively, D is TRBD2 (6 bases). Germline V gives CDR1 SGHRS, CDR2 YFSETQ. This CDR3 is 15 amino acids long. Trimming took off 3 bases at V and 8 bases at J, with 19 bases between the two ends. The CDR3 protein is CASSSTGTSPGTQYF. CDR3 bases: TGCGCCAGCAGCTCTACCGGGACTTCTCCCGGTACGCAGTATTTT.

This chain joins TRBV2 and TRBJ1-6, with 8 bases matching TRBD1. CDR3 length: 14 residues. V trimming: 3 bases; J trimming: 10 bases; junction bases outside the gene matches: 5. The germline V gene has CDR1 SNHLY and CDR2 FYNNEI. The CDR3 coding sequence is TGTGCCAGCAGTGAGGACAGGGTGGGATCACCCCTCCACTTT. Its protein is CASSEDRVGSPLHF. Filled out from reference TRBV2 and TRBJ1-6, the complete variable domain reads EPEVTQTPSHQVTQMGQEVILRCVPISNHLYFYWYRQILGQKVEFLVSFYNNEISEKSEIFDDQFSVERPDGSNFTLKIRSTKLEDSAMYFCASSEDRVGSPLHFGNGTRLTVT.

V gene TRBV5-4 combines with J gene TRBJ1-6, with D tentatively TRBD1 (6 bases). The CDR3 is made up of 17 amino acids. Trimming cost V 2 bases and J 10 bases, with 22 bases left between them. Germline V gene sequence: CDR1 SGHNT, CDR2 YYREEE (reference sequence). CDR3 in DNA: TGTGCCAGCAGCTTTGGCAGGATAGGGGGTCCCAACTCACCCCTCCACTTT. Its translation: CASSFGRIGGPNSPLHF.

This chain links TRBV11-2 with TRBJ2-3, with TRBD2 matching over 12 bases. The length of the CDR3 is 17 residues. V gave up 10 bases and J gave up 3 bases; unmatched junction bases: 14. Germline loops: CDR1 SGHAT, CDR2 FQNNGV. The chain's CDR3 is CATSLAGGKAGTDTQYF. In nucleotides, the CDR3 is TGTGCCACTTCACTAGCGGGAGGAAAAGCGGGGACAGATACGCAGTATTTT.

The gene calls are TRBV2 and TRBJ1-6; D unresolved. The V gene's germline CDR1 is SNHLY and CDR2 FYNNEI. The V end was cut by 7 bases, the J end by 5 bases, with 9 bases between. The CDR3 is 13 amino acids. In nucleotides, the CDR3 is TGTGCCAGCAAGTACACCGATAATTCACCCCTCCACTTT. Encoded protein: CASKYTDNSPLHF.

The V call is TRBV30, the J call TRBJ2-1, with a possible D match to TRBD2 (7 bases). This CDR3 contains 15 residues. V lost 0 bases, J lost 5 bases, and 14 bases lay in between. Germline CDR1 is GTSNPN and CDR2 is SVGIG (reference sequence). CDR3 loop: CAWSVRGRGHNEQFF. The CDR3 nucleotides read TGTGCCTGGAGTGTAAGGGGGAGGGGACACAATGAGCAGTTCTTC.

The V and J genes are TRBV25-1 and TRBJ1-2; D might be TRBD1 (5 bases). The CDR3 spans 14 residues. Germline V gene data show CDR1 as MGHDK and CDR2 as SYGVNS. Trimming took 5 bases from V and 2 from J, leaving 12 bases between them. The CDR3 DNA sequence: TGTGCCAGCAGTACGCGGGACGGGAACTATGGCTACACCTTC. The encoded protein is CASSTRDGNYGYTF.

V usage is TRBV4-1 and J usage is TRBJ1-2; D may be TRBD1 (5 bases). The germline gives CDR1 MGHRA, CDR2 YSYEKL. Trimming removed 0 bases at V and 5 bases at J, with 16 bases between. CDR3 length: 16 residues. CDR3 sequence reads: CASSQEQATEIYGYTF. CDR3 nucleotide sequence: TGCGCCAGCAGCCAAGAACAGGCGACAGAAATTTATGGCTACACCTTC.

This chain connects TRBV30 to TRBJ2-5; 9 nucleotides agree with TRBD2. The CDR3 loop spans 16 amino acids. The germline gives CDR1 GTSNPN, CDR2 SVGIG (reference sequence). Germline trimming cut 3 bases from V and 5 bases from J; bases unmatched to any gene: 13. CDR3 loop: CAWRALRREGLETQYF. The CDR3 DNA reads TGTGCCTGGAGAGCCCTCCGGCGGGAGGGACTGGAGACCCAGTACTTC.

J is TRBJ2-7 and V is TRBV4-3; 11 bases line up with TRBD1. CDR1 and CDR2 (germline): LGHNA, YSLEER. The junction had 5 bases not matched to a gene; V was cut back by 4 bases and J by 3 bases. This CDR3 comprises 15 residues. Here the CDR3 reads CASSLSGTGGYEQYF. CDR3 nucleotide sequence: TGCGCCAGCAGCCTCTCCGGGACAGGGGGCTACGAGCAGTACTTC.

The CDR3 coding sequence is TGTGCCAGCAGCTTAGGTCCGTTCACGAACACCGGGGAGCTGTTTTTT. Translated, it gives CASSLGPFTNTGELFF. The chain uses TRBV7-2 and TRBJ2-2; D not certain. Deletions cut 1 base from V and 0 bases from J, with 9 bases between. CDR3 length equals 16 residues. Germline V gene lookup returns CDR1 SGHTA and CDR2 FQGNSA.

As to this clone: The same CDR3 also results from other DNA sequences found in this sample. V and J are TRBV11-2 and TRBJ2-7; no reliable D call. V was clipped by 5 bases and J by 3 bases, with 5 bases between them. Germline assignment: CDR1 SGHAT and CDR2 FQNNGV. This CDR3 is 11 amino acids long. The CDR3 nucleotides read TGTGCCAGCAGCCGAAGCTACGAGCAGTACTTC. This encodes CASSRSYEQYF.

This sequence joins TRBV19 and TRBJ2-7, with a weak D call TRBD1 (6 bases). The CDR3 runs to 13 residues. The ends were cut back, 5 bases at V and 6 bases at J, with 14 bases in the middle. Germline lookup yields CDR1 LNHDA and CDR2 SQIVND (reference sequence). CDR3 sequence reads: CASSEGVGAEQYF. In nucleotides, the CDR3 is TGTGCCAGTAGTGAGGGGGTTGGGGCCGAGCAGTACTTC.

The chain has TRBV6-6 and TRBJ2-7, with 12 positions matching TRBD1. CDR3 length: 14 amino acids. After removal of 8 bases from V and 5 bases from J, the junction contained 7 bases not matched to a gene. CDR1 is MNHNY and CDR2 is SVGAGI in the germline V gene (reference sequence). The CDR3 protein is CASSRDRGQNEQYF. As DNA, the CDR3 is TGTGCCAGCTCCCGGGACAGGGGGCAAAACGAGCAGTACTTC.